This TCR beta chain was observed in a study of T cell changes during pregnancy in multiple sclerosis (dated by TCRdb to about 2019). Describing the broader study: Changes in the T cell repertoire over the course of pregnancy were examined in this study in women with multiple sclerosis.

Remarks on this clone: Its specific antigen is unknown. No base quality values were provided; no much bigger clone lies one nucleotide off.

The V and J ends are trimmed by 3 bases and 7 bases, leaving 15 bases between them. The CDR3 spans 14 residues, from the cysteine through the phenylalanine. Here the CDR3 DNA is all that survives: 42 bases in frame from base 1. For CDR1 and CDR2, the germline V gene lists WSHSY and SAAADI. Preparation of the library involved the immunoSEQ multiplex PCR assay. TCRdb retrieved this table from immuneACCESS and kept in-frame rearrangements only. Not all clones are present; in checked studies, unresolved V genes account for under half, and no reason is known for the remainder. The sample has 55,000 to 65,000 clones on record, more than 80% of them singletons. The top ten clonotypes cover 0.85% to 0.95% of the sample.

This chain joins TRBV10-2 to TRBJ1-1; the D gene is perhaps TRBD1, from 5 matching bases. This receptor was obtained from a female donor in good health, enrolled as a control in a pregnancy study. The source material was peripheral blood, sampled in the first trimester of pregnancy. At the DNA level, the sequence is TGCGCCAGCAGTGAACTCCTCGGGCAGGGTGAAGCTTTCTTT. Translated, this gives CASSELLGQGEAFF.